Below are 17 T cell receptor beta chains sequenced from a single sample in a study of early T cells in non-severe SARS-CoV-2 infection. TCRdb independently ran MiXCR on the 5' RACE reads; one entry per CDR3 protein. The sample has 65,000 to 85,000 distinct CDR3 sequences; roughly 10% are singletons. The sequenced sample was whole blood, obtained at baseline. All receptors come from an adult who was a healthcare worker with PCR-confirmed SARS-CoV-2 infection or an uninfected control (not recorded which).

A few counts support this clonotype. The V gene is TRBV20-1, the J gene TRBJ1-6, with 7 bases identical to TRBD1. Germline V CDR1 and CDR2: DFQATT, SNEGSKA (reference sequence). The CDR3 extends over 14 amino acids. With 0 bases clipped from V and 8 bases from J, the junction kept 4 bases outside the gene matches. This chain's CDR3 is CSARELTGYSPLHF. In nucleotides, the CDR3 is TGCAGTGCTAGAGAGTTGACAGGGTATTCACCCCTCCACTTT.

This clonotype showed up many times. The chain links TRBV4-2 to TRBJ1-1; D is unresolved. V gave up 4 bases and J gave up 0 bases, with 12 bases separating them. The CDR3 runs 15 residues. The germline gives CDR1 LGHNA, CDR2 YNFKEQ. For the CDR3, the DNA is TGTGCCAGCAGCCCTCCTACGGGGATGAACACTGAAGCTTTCTTT. It specifies CASSPPTGMNTEAFF.

This rearrangement joins TRBV27 to TRBJ2-2; D call uncertain. Germline V gene data show CDR1 as MNHEY and CDR2 as SMNVEV (reference sequence). The CDR3 contains 16 residues. Trimming removed 0 bases at V and 0 bases at J, with 8 bases between. For the CDR3, the DNA is TGTGCCAGCAGTTTATCCTTGGTTGCGAACACCGGGGAGCTGTTTTTT. Translated: CASSLSLVANTGELFF.

This clonotype has at least ten counts. V is TRBV29-1 and J is TRBJ1-4; a possible D gene is TRBD1 (5 bases). Trimming shortened V by 6 bases and J by 2 bases, and 13 bases separated the two germline ends. This CDR3 spans 14 amino acids. CDR1 and CDR2 from the germline V gene are SQVTM and ANQGSEA. The CDR3, as DNA: TGCAGCGTCGATTTCGGGGCCACTAATGAAAAACTGTTTTTT. Protein: CSVDFGATNEKLFF. Filled out from reference TRBV29-1 and TRBJ1-4, the complete variable domain reads SAVISQKPSRDICQRGTSLTIQCQVDSQVTMMFWYRQQPGQSLTLIATANQGSEATYESGFVIDKFPISRPNLTFSTLTVSNMSPEDSSIYLCSVDFGATNEKLFFGSGTQLSVL.

This clonotype was observed many times. The chain is built from TRBV7-2 and TRBJ2-2; no clear D. Deletions cut 3 bases from V and 2 bases from J, with 13 bases between. CDR1 and CDR2 (germline): SGHTA, FQGNSA. The CDR3 extends over 16 amino acids. CDR3 sequence (DNA): TGTGCCAGCAGCTTGTCCAGCGCGAGTAACACCGGGGAGCTGTTTTTT. This codes for CASSLSSASNTGELFF.

This clonotype turned up a few times. The chain links TRBV11-2 to TRBJ1-4; D is unclear. The CDR3 extends over 15 amino acids. Germline V gives CDR1 SGHAT, CDR2 FQNNGV. The V end lost 5 bases, the J end lost 1 base, and 11 bases lay between the germline ends. CDR3 loop: CASSPGIVTNEKLFF. The CDR3 nucleotides read TGTGCCAGCAGCCCCGGGATTGTAACTAATGAAAAACTGTTTTTT.

This clonotype was seen at least ten times. The V gene is TRBV7-8, the J gene TRBJ1-2; no clear D gene. The CDR3 runs 15 residues. V was clipped by 3 bases and J by 2 bases, with 13 bases between them. CDR1 SGHVS and CDR2 FQNEAQ come from the germline V gene. CDR3 loop: CASSFSIGSNYGYTF. As DNA, the CDR3 is TGTGCCAGCAGCTTCTCAATCGGGTCCAACTATGGCTACACCTTC.

The rearrangement joins TRBV7-9 to TRBJ1-4, with TRBD1 identical over 8 bases. Germline CDR1 SEHNR, CDR2 FQNEAQ (reference sequence). V shed 5 bases and J 7 bases; nucleotides not matched to a gene: 9. CDR3 size: 15 residues. CDR3 region: CASSLTGGGPEKLFF. The DNA for the CDR3 is TGTGCCAGCAGCCTAACAGGGGGAGGCCCTGAAAAACTGTTTTTT.

This clonotype has just a few counts. The rearrangement joins TRBV7-6 to TRBJ1-3; unclear D gene. Trimming took off 1 base at V and 4 bases at J, with 11 bases between the two ends. CDR1 and CDR2 (germline): SGHVS, FNYEAQ. This CDR3 region has 15 residues. Written as DNA, the CDR3 is TGTGCCAGCAGCTTAGTTGGGGAATCCGGAAACACCATATATTTT. It specifies CASSLVGESGNTIYF.

In its sample, this clonotype was seen many times. The CDR3 DNA follows: TGCAGCGTCACCGGGACAGGCCAACTTGGGAATAATGAAAAACTGTTTTTT. Translated: CSVTGTGQLGNNEKLFF. The V gene is TRBV29-1, the J gene TRBJ1-4, with 8 bases matching TRBD1. Trimming at V came to 6 bases and at J to 4 bases, leaving 16 bases not matched to a gene. This CDR3 contains 17 residues. Germline CDR1 reads SQVTM; CDR2 reads ANQGSEA.

This clonotype occurred many times. V usage is TRBV7-2 and J usage is TRBJ2-1; 8 bases map to TRBD2. Germline-derived CDR1 and CDR2 are SGHTA and FQGNSA. This CDR3 is built from 15 residues. Germline trimming cut 4 bases from V and 8 bases from J; bases unmatched to any gene: 10. CDR3 nucleotides: TGTGCCAGCAGCTATAGCGGGGCCGGGAGTTATGAGCAGTTCTTC. Its translation: CASSYSGAGSYEQFF.

This clonotype was recorded many times. The genes are TRBV28 and TRBJ2-6; 12 nucleotides align to TRBD1. Trimming removed 6 bases from V and 1 base from J; junction bases left unmatched: 4. Germline lookup yields CDR1 MDHEN and CDR2 SYDVKM. CDR3 size: 17 residues. The CDR3 reads CASRTGQGASGANVLTF. As DNA, the CDR3 is TGTGCCAGCAGGACGGGACAGGGGGCTTCTGGGGCCAACGTCCTGACTTTC.

This clonotype showed up many times. The DNA of the CDR3 is TGTGCCAGCAGCGTAGCCCTTACATTGAACACTGAAGCTTTCTTT. As protein: CASSVALTLNTEAFF. V gene TRBV9 combines with J gene TRBJ1-1; D uncertain. V gave up 0 bases and J gave up 0 bases, with 9 bases separating them. Germline loops: CDR1 SGDLS, CDR2 YYNGEE. The CDR3 length is 15 residues.

This clonotype has at least ten counts. The chain carries TRBV14 and TRBJ2-3, with D tentatively TRBD1 (6 bases). CDR3 length: 15 amino acids. Germline assignment: CDR1 SGHDN and CDR2 FVKESK. Trimming removed 2 bases from V and 4 bases from J, with 13 bases in between. The CDR3 coding sequence is TGTGCCAGCAGCCAACGTACAGGGCGCGCAGATACGCAGTATTTT. It translates to CASSQRTGRADTQYF.

The chain recombines TRBV12-5 with TRBJ1-4; weak D call: TRBD1 (6 bases). From germline, CDR1 is LGHNT and CDR2 FRNRAP. The CDR3 runs to 23 residues. V was cut by 1 base and J by 3 bases, with 33 bases left in between. The CDR3 region is CASGLGLYLGARYLKQSNEKLFF. DNA for the CDR3: TGTGCTAGTGGTTTGGGATTATATCTGGGGGCGCGGTATCTTAAGCAGTCTAATGAAAAACTGTTTTTT.

This clonotype was counted at least ten times. The chain joins TRBV7-2 to TRBJ1-3, with D possibly being TRBD1 (6 bases). The V and J ends lost 6 bases and 3 bases respectively, with 15 bases between them. Germline assignment: CDR1 SGHTA and CDR2 FQGNSA. The CDR3 extends over 15 amino acids. For the CDR3, the DNA is TGTGCCAGCAGTTCACGGGGGACAATTGGAAACACCATATATTTT. This sequence encodes CASSSRGTIGNTIYF.

This clonotype was observed at least ten times. This chain joins TRBV7-2 and TRBJ1-6, with a tentative D call TRBD1 (5 bases). Germline CDR1 reads SGHTA; CDR2 reads FQGNSA. Trimming removed 4 bases from V and 5 bases from J, with 12 bases in between. CDR3 length: 15 amino acids. The chain's CDR3 is CASSSQGGNNSPLHF. As DNA, the CDR3 is TGTGCCAGCAGCTCCCAGGGCGGGAATAATTCACCCCTCCACTTT. Full variable domain (rest looked up from reference TRBV7-2 and TRBJ1-6): GAGVSQSPSNKVTEKGKDVELRCDPISGHTALYWYRQSLGQGLEFLIYFQGNSAPDKSGLPSDRFSAERTGGSVSTLTIQRTQQEDSAVYLCASSSQGGNNSPLHFGNGTRLTVT.